The clone carrying this T cell receptor beta chain was found a few times. This table comes from immunoSEQ multiplex PCR, and its TCRdb copy is limited to in-frame clones, with some not included. Of 250,000 to 300,000 clones in the sample, 70% to 90% were seen once. This CDR3 region has 16 residues. Germline CDR1 reads SQVTM; CDR2 reads ANQGSEA. V shed 0 bases and J 6 bases; nucleotides not matched to a gene: 10. Seattle patient enrollment occurred during active infection, with longitudinal follow-up thereafter. These data originate in a study of blood T cell repertoires in COVID-19. The chain uses TRBV29-1 and TRBJ2-2; 7 bases fit TRBD2. This clonotype was obtained from a woman in her 70s with COVID-19, enrolled during active disease. Source material: peripheral blood. CDR3 amino acids: CSVEDGERGVPGELFF. The CDR3 coding sequence is TGCAGCGTTGAAGATGGTGAGCGGGGAGTTCCCGGGGAGCTGTTTTTT.